This TCR beta chain derives from a study of T cells in Graves' hyperthyroidism and ophthalmopathy. Whole-study findings and limits: Onset of ophthalmopathy came a median approximately 6.5 months after the model predicted it.

Researchers took RNA transcripts and amplified the TCR beta CDR3 regions from them. Carried out on the TCR CDR3, a first-round RT-PCR used the HTBI primer set. Via MiXCR, TCRdb re-called the multiplex PCR reads, giving one row per CDR3 protein. The table lists 550,000 to 650,000 distinct CDR3 sequences, around 15% of them singletons. Germline values: CDR1 KGHDR, CDR2 SFDVKD. The CDR3 consists of 16 residues. V was clipped by 4 bases and J by 0 bases; unmatched bases: 3. This clonotype was counted many times. No antigen is known for it. Sequencing was done on a sample of blood. This sequence originates from a middle-aged woman with Graves' hyperthyroidism. The chain has TRBV24-1 and TRBJ2-1; 9 bases fit TRBD2. The CDR3 here is CATSDHSGSSYNEQFF. The CDR3 DNA reads as TGTGCCACCAGTGACCATAGCGGGAGCTCCTACAATGAGCAGTTCTTC.